A selection of T cell receptor beta chains follows, all from one sample in a study of blood T cells in healthy people across ages. TCRdb re-called the 5' RACE reads through MiXCR, storing one row per CDR3 protein. The sample lists about 680,000 distinct CDR3 sequences; 45% to 50% were seen once. Sequenced input: blood. The receptors were sampled from a woman aged 60-70 years in good health. Both conserved end residues are part of each CDR3. D genes are given only for firm matches. Expanded clones get a size class; other rows say once, few or many, or leave the size out.

DNA: TGTGCCAGCAGTTACTCGTCGATACCCGGGACAGGGCTTTACGAGCAGTACTTC; CDR3: CASSYSSIPGTGLYEQYF; J: TRBJ2-7; D: TRBD1; V: TRBV6-6; size: NA
DNA: TGCGCCATCAGGACGGAGCAGCACAATGAGCAGTTCTTC; CDR3: CAIRTEQHNEQFF; J: TRBJ2-1; D: NA; V: TRBV10-3; size: NA
DNA: TGCAGTGCTAGAGATTTTGGGGGAGGGACAGATACGCAGTATTTT; CDR3: CSARDFGGGTDTQYF; J: TRBJ2-3; D: TRBD2; V: TRBV20-1; size: NA
DNA: TGCGCCAGCAGCTTGGACAGGGGCTCTATGGGCTACACCTTC; CDR3: CASSLDRGSMGYTF; J: TRBJ1-2; D: TRBD1; V: TRBV5-1; size: few
DNA: TGCAGTGCTAGATCCCAGTTTATACGCAATGAGCAGTACTTC; CDR3: CSARSQFIRNEQYF; J: TRBJ2-5; D: NA; V: TRBV20-1; size: NA
DNA: TGTGCCAGCAGCCCGGTCGCGGTAGCGGGGGACAATGAGCAGTTCTTC; CDR3: CASSPVAVAGDNEQFF; J: TRBJ2-1; D: TRBD2; V: TRBV7-9; size: NA
DNA: TGCGCCAGCAGCCAGCTAGCCCGAGAGACCCAGTACTTC; CDR3: CASSQLARETQYF; J: TRBJ2-5; D: NA; V: TRBV4-3; size: few
DNA: TGTGCCAGCAGCGCCACAGGTCACGGGTCCTACAATGAGCAGTTCTTC; CDR3: CASSATGHGSYNEQFF; J: TRBJ2-1; D: NA; V: TRBV9; size: few
DNA: TGCGCCAGCAGTCGGACGGTCTTTCTTAATGAAAAACTGTTTTTT; CDR3: CASSRTVFLNEKLFF; J: TRBJ1-4; D: NA; V: TRBV5-1; size: few
DNA: TGCGCCAGCAGCCAATCAAGGACAGGGCACTACGAGCAGTACTTC; CDR3: CASSQSRTGHYEQYF; J: TRBJ2-7; D: TRBD1; V: TRBV4-3; size: NA
DNA: TGTGCCAGCAGTTCCTGCTTGGACAGGGACCAGATCCCAGATACGCAGTATTTT; CDR3: CASSSCLDRDQIPDTQYF; J: TRBJ2-3; D: TRBD1; V: TRBV27; size: NA
DNA: TGTGCCAGCAGCGTAGTGTCTCTAGCGAGAGCCAATGAGCAGTTCTTC; CDR3: CASSVVSLARANEQFF; J: TRBJ2-1; D: NA; V: TRBV9; size: NA
DNA: TGTGCCAGCAATACCCGGACAGGGGTTTCCTCAAACACCATATATTTT; CDR3: CASNTRTGVSSNTIYF; J: TRBJ1-3; D: TRBD1; V: TRBV6-6; size: NA
DNA: TGCAGTGCTAGCCAGGGGGCGGATAATTCACCCCTCCACTTT; CDR3: CSASQGADNSPLHF; J: TRBJ1-6; D: TRBD1; V: TRBV20-1; size: NA
DNA: TGTGCCAGCTCACGCGCCGGGACAGGGGGCTCTAACTATGGCTACACCTTC; CDR3: CASSRAGTGGSNYGYTF; J: TRBJ1-2; D: TRBD1; V: TRBV18; size: NA
DNA: TGTGCCAGCAAAATGACAGGGGGGGTCTACGAGCAGTACTTC; CDR3: CASKMTGGVYEQYF; J: TRBJ2-7; D: TRBD1; V: TRBV28; size: NA
DNA: TGTGCCTGGACAGGGGGCGCGGGTCCTAATTCACCCCTCCACTTT; CDR3: CAWTGGAGPNSPLHF; J: TRBJ1-6; D: TRBD1; V: TRBV30; size: NA
DNA: TGTGCCAGCAGTTACTCAAAGGGGGCTCCCTACGAGCAGTACTTC; CDR3: CASSYSKGAPYEQYF; J: TRBJ2-7; D: TRBD1; V: TRBV6-5; size: NA
DNA: TGCAGCGTTGCCCGGCGACTAGCGGGAGGTAATGAGCAGTACTTC; CDR3: CSVARRLAGGNEQYF; J: TRBJ2-5; D: TRBD2; V: TRBV29-1; size: NA
DNA: TGCAGTGCTAGAGCATCAGAGGTGAAGGGAACTAATGAAAAACTGTTTTTT; CDR3: CSARASEVKGTNEKLFF; J: TRBJ1-4; D: NA; V: TRBV20-1; size: NA
DNA: TGCAGTGCCCGACTTACTAGCGGGAGGGGCGAGCAGTACTTC; CDR3: CSARLTSGRGEQYF; J: TRBJ2-7; D: TRBD2; V: TRBV20-1; size: NA
DNA: TGTGCCAGCAGCCTTACAGACTACGAGCAGTACTTC; CDR3: CASSLTDYEQYF; J: TRBJ2-7; D: NA; V: TRBV12-3/TRBV12-4; size: many
DNA: TGTGCCAGCAGTTTATTTGGACTAGACGGGGAGACCCAGTACTTC; CDR3: CASSLFGLDGETQYF; J: TRBJ2-5; D: TRBD2; V: TRBV27; size: NA
DNA: TGTGCCAGCAGTTCAGGAGGGACCAACACTGAAGCTTTCTTT; CDR3: CASSSGGTNTEAFF; J: TRBJ1-1; D: NA; V: TRBV28; size: NA
DNA: TGTGCCAGCAGCTTCCAAAGGGGGCGCGGGGAGACCCAGTACTTC; CDR3: CASSFQRGRGETQYF; J: TRBJ2-5; D: TRBD1; V: TRBV7-9; size: NA
DNA: TGTGCCAGCAGTTCCGAAAAGGGGTCAGCTTCCAATACGCAGTATTTT; CDR3: CASSSEKGSASNTQYF; J: TRBJ2-3; D: NA; V: TRBV28; size: NA
DNA: TGCAGCGTTGAGTTCCCAGGCCTCCATGAGCAGTACTTC; CDR3: CSVEFPGLHEQYF; J: TRBJ2-7; D: NA; V: TRBV29-1; size: NA
DNA: TGCGCCAGCGCGGGACAGGGCCCTAGCACAGATACGCAGTATTTT; CDR3: CASAGQGPSTDTQYF; J: TRBJ2-3; D: TRBD1; V: TRBV5-1; size: NA
DNA: TGTGCCAGCGCTGGGACTAGCGGGAGTTTGGGCTACGAGCAGTACTTC; CDR3: CASAGTSGSLGYEQYF; J: TRBJ2-7; D: TRBD2; V: TRBV28; size: NA
DNA: TGTGCCAGCAGTCCCACTAGCGGGAGAACGTTGTACGAGCAGTACTTC; CDR3: CASSPTSGRTLYEQYF; J: TRBJ2-7; D: TRBD2; V: TRBV12-3/TRBV12-4; size: few
DNA: TGTGCCAGCAGCTCGGGACAGGGGTATCCCGGGGAGCTGTTTTTT; CDR3: CASSSGQGYPGELFF; J: TRBJ2-2; D: TRBD1; V: TRBV7-3; size: NA
DNA: TGTGCCAGCAGCCAAGGTGGGGGACGGAAGACGTATTTT; CDR3: CASSQGGGRKTYF; J: TRBJ2-3; D: NA; V: TRBV3-1; size: NA
DNA: TGCAGTGCTAGAGATTTGGGCGGGAGAGGTCCCAATGAGCAGTACTTC; CDR3: CSARDLGGRGPNEQYF; J: TRBJ2-5; D: TRBD2; V: TRBV20-1; size: NA
DNA: TGTGCCAGCAGCCCCACAACGACTGAAGCTTTCTTT; CDR3: CASSPTTTEAFF; J: TRBJ1-1; D: NA; V: TRBV6-5; size: NA
DNA: TGTGCCAGCAGTTTCCGGGACAGTTTACAAGAGACCCAGTACTTC; CDR3: CASSFRDSLQETQYF; J: TRBJ2-5; D: TRBD1; V: TRBV6-5; size: NA
DNA: TGCAGTGCAGACAGAAGGGAAAAACTGTTTTTT; CDR3: CSADRREKLFF; J: TRBJ1-4; D: NA; V: TRBV20-1; size: NA
DNA: TGTGCCAGCAGCCAACTCTCTAGAGCGGCCGAGCAGTACTTC; CDR3: CASSQLSRAAEQYF; J: TRBJ2-7; D: NA; V: TRBV3-1; size: few
DNA: TGTGCCAGCAGTGCCCAGGGGGCGGGCTATGGCTACACCTTC; CDR3: CASSAQGAGYGYTF; J: TRBJ1-2; D: TRBD1; V: TRBV2; size: NA
DNA: TGTGCCAGCAGCGTCGACAGGGCCACCTACGAGCAGTACTTC; CDR3: CASSVDRATYEQYF; J: TRBJ2-7; D: TRBD1; V: TRBV9; size: few
DNA: TGTGCCAGCAGTTACTCGATTTTTCGAGGCAATGAGCAGTTCTTC; CDR3: CASSYSIFRGNEQFF; J: TRBJ2-1; D: NA; V: TRBV6-2/TRBV6-3; size: many
DNA: TGCAGTGCCTCGCCGGGTTCACTAGCGGGATACACAGATACGCAGTATTTT; CDR3: CSASPGSLAGYTDTQYF; J: TRBJ2-3; D: TRBD2; V: TRBV20-1; size: NA
DNA: TGCAGTGCCCCGGAGACTAGCCCGGAGACCCAGTACTTC; CDR3: CSAPETSPETQYF; J: TRBJ2-5; D: TRBD2; V: TRBV20-1; size: NA
DNA: TGCAGCGTTGATGAAGGCCAAGAGACCCAGTACTTC; CDR3: CSVDEGQETQYF; J: TRBJ2-5; D: NA; V: TRBV29-1; size: few
DNA: TGCAGCGTTGGGTTAGTCCAGGATACGCAGTATTTT; CDR3: CSVGLVQDTQYF; J: TRBJ2-3; D: NA; V: TRBV29-1; size: few
DNA: TGTGCCAGCAGCTTCGGACTAGAGGTCAATGAGCAGTTCTTC; CDR3: CASSFGLEVNEQFF; J: TRBJ2-1; D: TRBD2; V: TRBV11-1; size: once